The 10 T cell receptor beta chains in this list originate from one sample, sequenced in a study of blood T cell repertoires in COVID-19. Sequenced by immunoSEQ multiplex PCR; TCRdb stores in-frame clones only, minus some. The sample shows about 160,000 clones, around 87% of them seen only once. Sequenced input: peripheral blood. The receptor set was obtained from a woman in her 70s with COVID-19, enrolled during active disease.

V gene TRBV5-1 combines with J gene TRBJ2-5; TRBD2 is a possible D gene (7 bases). Germline CDR1 and CDR2: SGHRS and YFSETQ. The CDR3 is 16 amino acids. The V end was cut by 4 bases, the J end by 1 base, with 17 bases between. CDR3 nucleotides: TGCGCCAGCAGCCCGGGGGGCGGGAGCCTCCAAGAGACCCAGTACTTC. Its protein is CASSPGGGSLQETQYF.

This rearrangement joins TRBV4-2 to TRBJ2-3; D is perhaps TRBD2 (6 bases). V shed 5 bases and J shed 0 bases, with 24 bases lying between them. The CDR3 has 19 amino acids. The germline gives CDR1 LGHNA, CDR2 YNFKEQ. The CDR3: CASSSGSQGGSYSTDTQYF. CDR3 DNA: TGTGCCAGCAGCTCAGGCTCGCAGGGAGGATCATACAGCACAGATACGCAGTATTTT.

The V call is TRBV19, the J call TRBJ1-5; D is unclear. The CDR3 totals 15 residues. The germline V gene has CDR1 LNHDA and CDR2 SQIVND (reference sequence). The V and J ends lost 3 bases and 0 bases respectively, with 9 bases between them. As DNA, the CDR3 is TGTGCCAGTAGTATCGTCGGTCCTAGCAATCAGCCCCAGCATTTT. It encodes CASSIVGPSNQPQHF.

The chain joins TRBV5-1 to TRBJ1-1; D uncertain. The CDR3 contains 15 residues. V was trimmed by 2 bases and J by 3 bases, leaving 14 bases between them. Per germline, CDR1 SGHRS and CDR2 YFSETQ. Here the CDR3 DNA reads TGCGCCAGCAGCTTTTCGAGCCGTATGGACACTGAAGCTTTCTTT. Its protein is CASSFSSRMDTEAFF.

This rearrangement joins TRBV15 to TRBJ1-6, with D possibly matching TRBD1 (5 bases). The germline V gene encodes CDR1 LNHNV and CDR2 YYDKDF (reference sequence). This CDR3 comprises 18 residues. Trimming removed 1 base from V and 0 bases from J, with 13 bases in between. CDR3 loop: CATSRVVGGSSYNSPLHF. The DNA for the CDR3 is TGTGCCACCAGCAGAGTTGTTGGGGGGAGCTCCTATAATTCACCCCTCCACTTT.

The CDR3 bases are TGCGCCAGCAGCCAAATCTCCGGGACAGGAGGGGCTGAAAAACTGTTTTTT. Its translation: CASSQISGTGGAEKLFF. The chain couples TRBV4-1 to TRBJ1-4, with 8 bases matching TRBD1. Trimming cost V 2 bases and J 7 bases; bases outside gene matches: 12. The CDR3 extends over 17 amino acids. Germline V gene sequence: CDR1 MGHRA, CDR2 YSYEKL.

The chain links TRBV19 to TRBJ1-1; maybe TRBD1 (5 bases). The CDR3 length is 15 residues. CDR1 LNHDA and CDR2 SQIVND come from the germline V gene (reference sequence). Trimming removed 4 bases at V and 3 bases at J, with 15 bases between. The CDR3 DNA is TGTGCCAGTAGTACCCTGGGGGGGGGATACACTGAAGCTTTCTTT. As protein: CASSTLGGGYTEAFF.

This clone occurred once. This chain joins TRBV11-2 and TRBJ1-6, with D uncertain. The germline CDR1 and CDR2 sequences are SGHAT and FQNNGV. The V end lost 2 bases, the J end lost 8 bases, and 13 bases lay between the germline ends. The CDR3 has 15 residues. In DNA form, the CDR3 reads TGTGCCAGCAGCTTATCGTTCCGGTCGGATTCACCCCTCCACTTT. It is translated as CASSLSFRSDSPLHF.

The rearrangement uses TRBV6-5 and TRBJ1-2; 12 bases are a match to TRBD1. Germline V gives CDR1 MNHEY, CDR2 SVGAGI. V dropped 7 bases and J dropped 6; count of bases not matched to a gene: 6. The CDR3 sequence is 14 residues long. The DNA of the CDR3 is TGTGCCAGCAACCGGGACAGGGGGCAGAATGGCTACACCTTC. It codes for CASNRDRGQNGYTF.

The V and J genes are TRBV19 and TRBJ1-1, with TRBD1 matching 7 bases. With 7 bases clipped from V and 1 base from J, the junction kept 6 bases outside the gene matches. Germline CDR1 LNHDA, CDR2 SQIVND (reference sequence). CDR3 length: 14 amino acids. CDR3 protein: CASTPYRGNTEAFF. CDR3 coding DNA: TGTGCCAGTACCCCTTACAGGGGGAACACTGAAGCTTTCTTT.